The next 6 T cell receptor beta chains were all read from a single sample in a study of blood T cell repertoires in COVID-19. Libraries were prepared by immunoSEQ multiplex PCR; TCRdb keeps only in-frame clonotypes and omits some of them. Of roughly 280,000 clones listed, 85% to 90% were seen once; the top ten hold under 2.5%. The sample comprised PBMCs or T cells enriched from blood (not recorded which). These receptors were collected from a woman between 18 and 30 years old who had recovered from COVID-19.

This clone was recorded a few times. Other DNA sequences in this specimen translate into the identical CDR3. V and J are TRBV19 and TRBJ1-1; unclear D gene. The V and J ends lost 5 bases and 1 base respectively, with 11 bases between them. The germline V gene has CDR1 LNHDA and CDR2 SQIVND (reference sequence). CDR3 length: 14 residues. CDR3 loop: CASSPPGRNTEAFF. In DNA form, the CDR3 reads TGTGCCAGTAGTCCACCTGGGAGGAACACTGAAGCTTTCTTT.

The chain has TRBV5-1 and TRBJ1-1, with TRBD1 matching 9 bases. V was clipped by 4 bases and J by 4 bases; unmatched bases: 8. This CDR3 has 15 amino acids. The germline gives CDR1 SGHRS, CDR2 YFSETQ. CDR3 protein: CASSAATGGVTEAFF. In DNA, the CDR3 is TGCGCCAGCAGCGCTGCGACAGGGGGGGTCACTGAAGCTTTCTTT.

The chain combines TRBV5-1 with TRBJ2-7, with 9 bases that match TRBD2. The germline V gene has CDR1 SGHRS and CDR2 YFSETQ. CDR3 size: 13 residues. V shed 1 base and J 7 bases; nucleotides not matched to a gene: 3. CDR3 DNA: TGCGCCAGCAGCTTGAATAGCGGGGGAGAGCAGTACTTC. Residues: CASSLNSGGEQYF.

This chain joins TRBV7-3 and TRBJ2-1; 15 positions match TRBD2. In germline, CDR1 is SGHTA, CDR2 FQGTGA. Trimming took 5 bases from V and 9 from J; bases not matched to a gene: 8. The CDR3 is 16 amino acids. The CDR3, as DNA: TGTGCCAGCAGCCCCCGGACTAGCGGGGGGGAAGGTGAGCAGTTCTTC. It translates to CASSPRTSGGEGEQFF.

The rearrangement links TRBV10-3 to TRBJ1-2; D remains ambiguous. Trimming left V 4 bases short and J 7 bases short, with 10 bases between. The germline CDR1 and CDR2 sequences are ENHRY and SYGVKD. This CDR3 contains 12 residues. CDR3 amino acids: CAISAGEGGYTF. CDR3 in DNA: TGTGCCATCAGTGCCGGGGAGGGTGGCTACACCTTC.

The chain is built from TRBV15 and TRBJ1-1, with a tentative D call TRBD1 (6 bases). The germline gives CDR1 LNHNV, CDR2 YYDKDF (reference sequence). The CDR3 has 16 amino acids. V was trimmed by 0 bases and J by 1 base, leaving 12 bases between them. The CDR3 DNA follows: TGTGCCACCAGCAGAGATTCGTGGACAGAGAACACTGAAGCTTTCTTT. This codes for CATSRDSWTENTEAFF.